The following is a T cell receptor (beta chain) sequence with its context. The antigen is unknown. CDR3 length: 12 amino acids. Trimming cost V 6 bases and J 5 bases; bases outside gene matches: 6. The germline gives CDR1 DFQATT, CDR2 SNEGSKA (reference sequence). The data derive from a study of T-cell memory formation after mild COVID-19. Study-level information: TCR clusters were mostly confined to one donor each.

TCRdb fed the 5' RACE reads into MiXCR, producing one record per CDR3 protein. Among 300,000 to 350,000 distinct CDR3 sequences listed, roughly 13% were seen once. Points from the study as a whole: The study found balanced CD4/CD8 in clones contracting day 15 to 85 and a CD4+ lean in later expanders.

This clonotype originated in a man aged 18 to 29 who had mild COVID-19 (a few samples of this study predate the infection). Cell type and time point are not known. The sequencing input was PBMCs or a T cell subset sorted from them (not recorded which). V is TRBV20-1 and J is TRBJ2-5; 7 nucleotides match TRBD1. This CDR3 reads CSAPTGSETQYF. The CDR3, as DNA: TGCAGTGCCCCGACAGGGAGTGAGACCCAGTACTTC.